Listed here are 21 T cell receptor beta chains from one sample, sequenced in a study of blood T cells in healthy people across ages. It was with a sample-barcoded 5' primer and a J-beta primer mix that a second PCR of roughly 7 to 12 cycles was run. TCRdb re-derived calls from the 5' RACE reads in MiXCR, one entry per CDR3 protein. The table shows roughly 790,000 distinct CDR3 sequences, with roughly 44% occurring only once. Sequenced input: blood. These receptors were collected from a woman aged 55-69 years in good health.

In this sample, this clonotype turned up a few times. The genes are TRBV7-9 and TRBJ1-2, with no clear D. The length of the CDR3 is 15 residues. CDR1 and CDR2 from the germline V gene are SEHNR and FQNEAQ (reference sequence). V dropped 0 bases and J dropped 8 bases, with 16 bases sitting between them. The CDR3 reads CASSLAEGALSGYTF. As DNA, the CDR3 is TGTGCCAGCAGCTTAGCGGAGGGAGCTCTCTCGGGCTACACCTTC.

This rearrangement joins TRBV2 to TRBJ1-1, with TRBD1 as a possible D gene (6 bases). This CDR3 has 11 residues. V dropped 10 bases and J dropped 9 bases, with 15 bases sitting between them. The germline gives CDR1 SNHLY, CDR2 FYNNEI. CDR3 sequence: CANSGDTQAFF. The CDR3 DNA reads as TGTGCCAACAGCGGGGACACCCAAGCTTTCTTT.

The table lists this clonotype with many counts. V and J are TRBV12-3 or TRBV12-4 and TRBJ2-7; no definite D call. The CDR3 totals 14 residues. V lost 2 bases and J 0 bases, leaving 8 bases between the germline ends. The CDR3 DNA is TGTGCCAGCAGTTTATCTTACAGCTCCTACGAGCAGTACTTC. Encoded protein: CASSLSYSSYEQYF.

This chain uses TRBV9 with TRBJ1-1; D unresolved. Germline V gives CDR1 SGDLS, CDR2 YYNGEE. This CDR3 has 17 amino acids. Trimming pared 0 bases from V and 4 bases from J, leaving 19 bases between. The CDR3 DNA is TGTGCCAGCAGCGTAGGAGACCCCGGGCGTCTGACCACTGAAGCTTTCTTT. Amino acid sequence: CASSVGDPGRLTTEAFF. Combining the CDR3 with reference TRBV9 and TRBJ1-1 gives the whole variable domain DSGVTQTPKHLITATGQRVTLRCSPRSGDLSVYWYQQSLDQGLQFLIQYYNGEERAKGNILERFSAQQFPDLHSELNLSSLELGDSALYFCASSVGDPGRLTTEAFFGQGTRLTVV.

The chain carries TRBV7-9 and TRBJ2-5, with TRBD2 matching 9 bases. Germline V gene sequence: CDR1 SEHNR, CDR2 FQNEAQ (reference sequence). The J segment lost 11 bases and the V segment lost 1 base, leaving 17 bases of the junction unmatched. The CDR3 extends over 17 amino acids. The CDR3 DNA reads TGTGCCAGCAGCTTAGTTGGAGCGGGAGGTATCTACAATGAGCAGTACTTC. It specifies CASSLVGAGGIYNEQYF.

This clonotype was observed a handful of times. This CDR3 reads CASSLDLGSHEQYF. As DNA, the CDR3 is TGTGCCAGCAGCTTAGATCTCGGGAGCCACGAGCAGTACTTC. This chain connects TRBV7-9 to TRBJ2-7; TRBD2 might be the D (6 bases). The CDR3 is 14 amino acids. From germline, CDR1 is SEHNR and CDR2 FQNEAQ (reference sequence). The V and J ends lost 1 base and 5 bases respectively, with 12 bases between them.

This clonotype was counted at least ten times. The chain is built from TRBV29-1 and TRBJ2-4; 7 bases agree with TRBD1. From germline, CDR1 is SQVTM and CDR2 ANQGSEA. J gave up 10 bases and V 1 base, and 4 bases lay outside the gene matches. CDR3 size: 12 residues. The DNA of the CDR3 is TGCAGCGTTGAAGGGACAGGTCAGATTCAGTACTTC. This codes for CSVEGTGQIQYF.

J is TRBJ1-4 and V is TRBV28, with D hard to call. Deletions cut 3 bases from V and 6 bases from J, with 14 bases between. The CDR3 has 15 amino acids. Germline lookup yields CDR1 MDHEN and CDR2 SYDVKM. CDR3 sequence reads: CASSLSQGSYEKLFF. The CDR3 DNA sequence: TGTGCCAGCAGTTTGAGCCAAGGGAGTTATGAAAAACTGTTTTTT.

The rearrangement uses TRBV10-2 and TRBJ1-4; 12 nucleotides line up with TRBD1. With V trimmed by 9 bases and J by 8 bases, 4 bases remained unmatched. The CDR3 extends over 13 amino acids. Germline assignment: CDR1 WSHSY and CDR2 SAAADI. The CDR3: CASGGQGAEKLFF. CDR3 DNA: TGCGCCAGTGGGGGACAGGGGGCGGAAAAACTGTTTTTT.

This chain joins TRBV6-6 and TRBJ2-6; D is tentatively TRBD1 or TRBD2 (5 bases each). Trimming cost V 4 bases and J 3 bases, with 16 bases left between them. Germline-derived CDR1 and CDR2 are MNHNY and SVGAGI (reference sequence). The CDR3 extends over 17 amino acids. In DNA, the CDR3 is TGTGCCAGCAGTTTCCCGGGACGAGGCTTTGGGGCCAACGTCCTGACTTTC. It is translated as CASSFPGRGFGANVLTF.

The genes are TRBV29-1 and TRBJ2-3; 7 bases match TRBD2. Germline lookup yields CDR1 SQVTM and CDR2 ANQGSEA. The CDR3 runs 14 residues. Trimming at V came to 4 bases and at J to 0 bases, leaving 4 bases not matched to a gene. The chain's CDR3 is CSVGLAPSTDTQYF. The DNA for the CDR3 is TGCAGCGTTGGACTAGCCCCCAGCACAGATACGCAGTATTTT.

This clonotype was seen only a few times. The chain joins TRBV4-2 to TRBJ1-2; no clear D. CDR1 and CDR2 from the germline V gene are LGHNA and YNFKEQ. The length of the CDR3 is 15 residues. With 0 bases removed from V and 5 bases from J, the gap between germline ends came to 13 bases. The CDR3 sequence is CASSQEGAGPYGYTF. The CDR3 region has the DNA TGTGCCAGCAGCCAAGAGGGAGCAGGCCCTTATGGCTACACCTTC.

As regards this clonotype: An end of the junction differs from the germline gene, which may be a read error. The rearrangement links TRBV18 to TRBJ2-7; 8 bases are shared with TRBD2. Germline CDR1 reads KGHSH; CDR2 reads LQKENI. The CDR3 totals 15 residues. The CDR3 reads CAGSPPTSGNYEQYF. The DNA for the CDR3 is TGTGCCGGCTCACCACCCACTAGCGGCAATTACGAGCAGTACTTC.

The DNA for the CDR3 is TGTGCCAGCAGGGGGACAGGGATTGAAAAACTGTTTTTT. Encoded protein: CASRGTGIEKLFF. The chain employs TRBV7-9 and TRBJ1-4, with TRBD1 matching over 9 bases. Germline CDR1 SEHNR, CDR2 FQNEAQ (reference sequence). V lost 6 bases to trimming and J lost 7 bases; unmatched junction nucleotides: 3. The CDR3 is made up of 13 amino acids.

V and J are TRBV20-1 and TRBJ2-5, with D possibly being TRBD1 (6 bases). The CDR3 has 14 residues. V lost 6 bases, J lost 5 bases, and 19 bases lay in between. The germline V gene encodes CDR1 DFQATT and CDR2 SNEGSKA (reference sequence). The CDR3 DNA is TGCAGTGCCGACCGGACAGCAGGGTGGGAGACCCAGTACTTC. Its translation: CSADRTAGWETQYF.

CDR3: CASSLDINSNQPQHF. For the CDR3, the DNA is TGCGCCAGCAGCTTGGACATTAATAGCAATCAGCCCCAGCATTTT. The chain combines TRBV5-1 with TRBJ1-5, with no clear D. Germline V gene sequence: CDR1 SGHRS, CDR2 YFSETQ. This CDR3 has 15 amino acids. The V end lost 0 bases, the J end lost 0 bases, and 7 bases lay between the germline ends.

This clonotype turned up a few times. V is TRBV12-3 or TRBV12-4 and J is TRBJ1-2; D unclear. The CDR3 has 12 amino acids. The V end lost 7 bases, the J end lost 5 bases, and 11 bases lay between the germline ends. CDR3 in amino acids: CASNNRRYGYTF. The CDR3 DNA reads as TGTGCCAGCAACAACCGTCGATATGGCTACACCTTC.

This clonotype was found many times. This rearrangement joins TRBV7-9 to TRBJ2-1; D is ambiguous. The CDR3 is 12 amino acids. Germline V gene data show CDR1 as SEHNR and CDR2 as FQNEAQ (reference sequence). Trimming shortened V by 4 bases and J by 7 bases, and 8 bases separated the two germline ends. CDR3 protein: CASSSAGNEQFF. In nucleotides, the CDR3 is TGTGCCAGCAGCTCCGCAGGAAATGAGCAGTTCTTC.

The chain carries TRBV7-3 and TRBJ2-5, with 10 bases identical to TRBD2. V lost 4 bases to trimming and J lost 12 bases; unmatched junction nucleotides: 17. The CDR3 loop spans 16 amino acids. Germline assignment: CDR1 SGHTA and CDR2 FQGTGA. CDR3 sequence (DNA): TGTGCCAGCAGCTCCCTAGCGGGAGAAGGGGGGGGAGAAGAGTACTTC. Amino acid sequence: CASSSLAGEGGGEEYF.

In this sample, this clonotype turned up a few times. The chain has TRBV4-3 and TRBJ2-3; TRBD2 is a possible D gene (6 bases). The CDR3 is 16 residues long. Germline V gene data show CDR1 as LGHNA and CDR2 as YSLEER. V lost 0 bases and J lost 5, with 15 bases in between. The CDR3 coding sequence is TGCGCCAGCAGCCAAGAGGGCGGGAACACGGGAGATACGCAGTATTTT. Translating it yields CASSQEGGNTGDTQYF.

This clonotype was picked up a small number of times. This sequence joins TRBV18 and TRBJ2-5; 7 bases match TRBD2. The CDR3 covers 14 residues. Germline CDR1 is KGHSH and CDR2 is LQKENI. Losses at the gene ends were 0 bases for V and 4 bases for J; bases not matched to a gene: 2. The CDR3 spells CASSPPSSGETQYF. The DNA of the CDR3 is TGTGCCAGCTCACCACCCTCTAGCGGAGAGACCCAGTACTTC.